One and the same sample provided the 31 T cell receptor beta chains below, sequenced in a study of cytomegalovirus exposure and HLA in healthy donors. Vbeta (60) and Jbeta (13) primers were used in the PCR. TCRdb's copy holds only in-frame clones and misses some; the assay was immunoSEQ multiplex PCR. The data contain about 98,000 clones, roughly 70% of them singletons. The sample comprised PBMCs. The source is a man in his fifties or sixties in good health and CMV-seronegative.

V gene TRBV7-9 combines with J gene TRBJ2-7; 7 positions match TRBD1. Germline V gene sequence: CDR1 SEHNR, CDR2 FQNEAQ (reference sequence). After removal of 2 bases from V and 4 bases from J, the junction contained 5 bases not matched to a gene. The CDR3 consists of 14 residues. CDR3 protein: CASSLRDSVYEQYF. The CDR3 bases are TGTGCCAGCAGCTTAAGGGACAGTGTTTACGAGCAGTACTTC.

This clone was seen a few times. V gene TRBV4-1 combines with J gene TRBJ1-4, with a possible D match to TRBD1 (6 bases). CDR1 MGHRA and CDR2 YSYEKL come from the germline V gene. The CDR3 is 17 amino acids. With 4 bases removed from V and 4 bases from J, the gap between germline ends came to 19 bases. CDR3 sequence (DNA): TGCGCCAGCAGCCCAGACAGGAACCCGGTAGTTAATGAAAAACTGTTTTTT. This encodes CASSPDRNPVVNEKLFF.

The chain employs TRBV19 and TRBJ2-1; 7 positions match TRBD2. The CDR3 spans 16 residues. V shed 4 bases, J shed 4 bases, and the junction held 10 bases outside the gene matches. The germline V gene encodes CDR1 LNHDA and CDR2 SQIVND (reference sequence). The DNA of the CDR3 is TGTGCCAGTAGTAAAGCCCGGGACTACCCTTACAATGAGCAGTTCTTC. It yields the protein CASSKARDYPYNEQFF. The variable domain in full, with the rest retrieved from reference TRBV19 and TRBJ2-1, is DGGITQSPKYLFRKEGQNVTLSCEQNLNHDAMYWYRQDPGQGLRLIYYSQIVNDFQKGDIAEGYSVSREKKESFPLTVTSAQKNPTAFYLCASSKARDYPYNEQFFGPGTRLTVL.

This clone was counted a single time. This chain joins TRBV5-1 and TRBJ2-5; D ambiguous. This CDR3 spans 14 amino acids. Trimming left V 2 bases short and J 2 bases short, with 10 bases between. Germline loops: CDR1 SGHRS, CDR2 YFSETQ. This chain's CDR3 is CASSFTQPQETQYF. CDR3 coding DNA: TGCGCCAGCAGCTTTACACAGCCACAAGAGACCCAGTACTTC.

The chain links TRBV5-4 to TRBJ2-2; no clear D gene. The germline V gene encodes CDR1 SGHNT and CDR2 YYREEE (reference sequence). V gave up 2 bases and J gave up 5 bases, with 10 bases separating them. The CDR3 is 14 amino acids. DNA of the CDR3: TGTGCCAGCAGCTTATTGTTCCCAACCGGGGAGCTGTTTTTT. It encodes CASSLLFPTGELFF.

This rearrangement joins TRBV15 to TRBJ1-1, with D possibly TRBD1 on 5 matching bases. The CDR3 totals 13 residues. Trimming cost V 6 bases and J 2 bases, with 10 bases left between them. CDR1 LNHNV and CDR2 YYDKDF come from the germline V gene (reference sequence). The CDR3 coding sequence is TGTGCCACCAGTGGAACAGGAAACACTGAAGCTTTCTTT. This sequence encodes CATSGTGNTEAFF. Full variable domain (missing parts from reference TRBV15 and TRBJ1-1): DAMVIQNPRYQVTQFGKPVTLSCSQTLNHNVMYWYQQKSSQAPKLLFHYYDKDFNNEADTPDNFQSRRPNTSFCFLDIRSPGLGDTAMYLCATSGTGNTEAFFGQGTRLTVV.

Here the CDR3 reads CASSVGDISYEQYF. The CDR3, as DNA: TGTGCCAGCAGCGTAGGGGACATTTCCTACGAGCAGTACTTC. This chain uses TRBV9 with TRBJ2-7; D perhaps matches TRBD1 (6 bases). The CDR3 extends over 14 amino acids. The V gene lost 0 bases and the J gene lost 1 base, with 8 bases spanning the gap. Germline V lookup: CDR1 SGDLS, CDR2 YYNGEE.

CDR3 protein: CASSRQYLNYGYTF. CDR3 nucleotide sequence: TGTGCCAGCAGTCGACAGTATTTAAACTATGGCTACACCTTC. The chain links TRBV28 to TRBJ1-2; tentative D call: TRBD1 (5 bases). The CDR3 covers 14 residues. The V end lost 5 bases, the J end lost 2 bases, and 12 bases lay between the germline ends. Germline assignment: CDR1 MDHEN and CDR2 SYDVKM.

This sequence joins TRBV28 and TRBJ1-3; D unresolved. CDR3 length equals 18 residues. V was cut by 5 bases and J by 1 base, with 21 bases left in between. CDR1 MDHEN and CDR2 SYDVKM come from the germline V gene. CDR3 nucleotide sequence: TGTGCCAGCAGTCTAGCCTGGGAGGTGGGCTTTTCTGGAAACACCATATATTTT. It encodes CASSLAWEVGFSGNTIYF.

V and J are TRBV6-4 and TRBJ2-1; 12 bases agree with TRBD2. This CDR3 has 16 residues. Per the germline V gene, CDR1 is MRHNA and CDR2 is SNTAGT. Losses at the gene ends were 4 bases for V and 7 bases for J; bases not matched to a gene: 8. This CDR3 is CASSASVTSGGNEQFF. DNA for the CDR3: TGTGCCAGCAGTGCCTCTGTTACTAGCGGGGGGAATGAGCAGTTCTTC.

The chain uses TRBV4-1 and TRBJ1-2; no clear D gene. The V and J ends lost 0 bases and 6 bases respectively, with 14 bases between them. This CDR3 has 15 amino acids. The V gene's germline CDR1 is MGHRA and CDR2 YSYEKL. This CDR3 is CASSQDESGSDGYTF. For the CDR3, the DNA is TGCGCCAGCAGCCAAGATGAATCAGGATCGGATGGCTACACCTTC.

This clone showed up just a few times. The V and J genes are TRBV9 and TRBJ2-7, with TRBD1 matching over 10 bases. J was trimmed by 6 bases and V by 0 bases; bases with no gene match: 6. Germline V gene lookup returns CDR1 SGDLS and CDR2 YYNGEE. The CDR3 is made up of 15 amino acids. As DNA, the CDR3 is TGTGCCAGCAGCGTAGGATCCGGGACAGGGGTCGAGCAGTACTTC. Translation: CASSVGSGTGVEQYF.

The chain joins TRBV5-4 to TRBJ1-1; 7 bases fit TRBD1. The CDR3 contains 15 residues. Germline CDR1 SGHNT, CDR2 YYREEE (reference sequence). The trim removed 0 bases at V and 7 bases at J, leaving 9 bases unmatched. CDR3 residues: CASSLANRGGIEAFF. The CDR3 DNA follows: TGTGCCAGCAGCTTGGCCAACAGGGGAGGTATTGAAGCTTTCTTT.

V and J are TRBV30 and TRBJ1-1; the match to TRBD1 covers 8 bases. Germline V gene data show CDR1 as GTSNPN and CDR2 as SVGIG (reference sequence). There are 13 residues in the CDR3. After removal of 0 bases from V and 9 bases from J, the junction contained 6 bases not matched to a gene. The CDR3 nucleotides are TGTGCCTGGAGTGTCCAAGGACAGGGCAAAGCTTTCTTT. It specifies CAWSVQGQGKAFF. Drawing the rest from reference TRBV30 and TRBJ1-1, the complete variable domain is SQTIHQWPATLVQPVGSPLSLECTVEGTSNPNLYWYRQAAGRGLQLLFYSVGIGQISSEVPQNLSASRPQDRQFILSSKKLLLSDSGFYLCAWSVQGQGKAFFGQGTRLTVV.

This clone appeared a few times. This sequence joins TRBV5-4 and TRBJ2-1; tentatively, D is TRBD2 (7 bases). CDR3 length equals 16 residues. With 4 bases removed from V and 8 bases from J, the gap between germline ends came to 22 bases. CDR1 and CDR2 from the germline V gene are SGHNT and YYREEE (reference sequence). The CDR3 reads CASSTGGLGGLDEQFF. The DNA of the CDR3 is TGTGCCAGCAGCACCGGAGGACTAGGGGGATTAGATGAGCAGTTCTTC.

The chain combines TRBV4-3 with TRBJ1-1; weak D call: TRBD1 (6 bases). With 0 bases removed from V and 1 base from J, the gap between germline ends came to 12 bases. CDR1 LGHNA and CDR2 YSLEER come from the germline V gene. The CDR3 totals 16 residues. The CDR3 sequence is CASSQDPTGGNTEAFF. CDR3 nucleotide sequence: TGCGCCAGCAGCCAAGACCCGACAGGCGGGAACACTGAAGCTTTCTTT.

This clone was picked up a small number of times. This sequence joins TRBV7-8 and TRBJ1-5; D gene unclear. The length of the CDR3 is 14 residues. The ends were cut back, 3 bases at V and 4 bases at J, with 10 bases in the middle. Per the germline V gene, CDR1 is SGHVS and CDR2 is FQNEAQ. This CDR3 reads CASSFLTGNQPQHF. CDR3 DNA sequence: TGTGCCAGCAGCTTCCTCACGGGAAATCAGCCCCAGCATTTT.

The chain couples TRBV27 to TRBJ2-7; D not certain. Between the trimmed V and J ends, which lost 4 bases and 12 bases, there was a span of 25 bases. This CDR3 is 15 amino acids long. The V gene's germline CDR1 is MNHEY and CDR2 SMNVEV (reference sequence). Here the CDR3 reads CASSSPVAADQILYF. The CDR3 region has the DNA TGTGCCAGCAGTTCCCCCGTAGCCGCCGACCAAATATTGTACTTC.

V usage is TRBV18 and J usage is TRBJ2-7; 12 bases map to TRBD1. Germline V gives CDR1 KGHSH, CDR2 LQKENI. V lost 3 bases and J lost 5; bases outside the gene matches: 2. The CDR3 covers 14 residues. This CDR3 reads CASSPGTGGDEQYF. The CDR3, as DNA: TGTGCCAGCTCACCCGGGACAGGGGGCGACGAGCAGTACTTC.

This chain connects TRBV9 to TRBJ2-3, with 7 bases identical to TRBD2. CDR3 length equals 16 residues. Germline CDR1 SGDLS, CDR2 YYNGEE. V trimming: 4 bases; J trimming: 3 bases; junction bases outside the gene matches: 11. The CDR3 loop reads CASSHPLGGSTDTQYF. Here the CDR3 DNA reads TGTGCCAGCAGCCACCCTCTTGGCGGGAGTACAGATACGCAGTATTTT.

This clone occurred a few times. The CDR3 loop is CASSFERQGTDTQYF. DNA of the CDR3: TGCGCCAGCAGCTTCGAGAGACAGGGCACAGATACGCAGTATTTT. The chain carries TRBV5-1 and TRBJ2-3; possibly TRBD1 for D (6 bases). Germline V gene lookup returns CDR1 SGHRS and CDR2 YFSETQ. Trimming stripped 2 bases from V and 1 base from J, with 11 bases between. CDR3 length equals 15 residues.

This chain joins TRBV4-1 and TRBJ2-5; TRBD1 aligns across 8 bases. Germline V gene lookup returns CDR1 MGHRA and CDR2 YSYEKL. Trimming at V came to 6 bases and at J to 4 bases, leaving 10 bases not matched to a gene. There are 15 residues in the CDR3. This CDR3 reads CASRWTGKIGETQYF. The CDR3 DNA reads as TGCGCCAGCAGGTGGACAGGGAAAATTGGAGAGACCCAGTACTTC.

This clone appeared a few times. This chain uses TRBV9 with TRBJ1-1; D is unresolved. The length of the CDR3 is 12 residues. Germline V CDR1 and CDR2: SGDLS, YYNGEE. V was shortened by 0 bases and J by 8 bases, with 8 bases between the two germline ends. The CDR3 sequence: CASSVAGREAFF. CDR3 DNA: TGTGCCAGCAGCGTAGCAGGTCGAGAAGCTTTCTTT.

This chain joins TRBV9 and TRBJ1-1; D is unclear. The CDR3 loop spans 14 amino acids. Germline CDR1 SGDLS, CDR2 YYNGEE. V shed 4 bases and J shed 3 bases, with 13 bases lying between them. The CDR3 sequence: CASSPTVGDTEAFF. The CDR3, as DNA: TGTGCCAGCAGCCCCACAGTCGGGGACACTGAAGCTTTCTTT.

The chain carries TRBV5-1 and TRBJ2-7, with 11 bases that match TRBD1. Trimming at V came to 8 bases and at J to 1 base, leaving 8 bases not matched to a gene. This CDR3 spans 15 amino acids. Germline CDR1 and CDR2: SGHRS and YFSETQ. The CDR3 here is CASNTGTGGSYEQYF. CDR3 bases: TGCGCCAGTAATACCGGGACAGGGGGTTCCTACGAGCAGTACTTC.

V and J are TRBV5-5 and TRBJ1-1; D might be TRBD1 (6 bases). The V gene's germline CDR1 is SGHKS and CDR2 YYEKEE (reference sequence). V lost 4 bases and J lost 10, with 14 bases in between. The CDR3 consists of 12 residues. The CDR3 is CASSPEGGLAFF. DNA for the CDR3: TGTGCCAGCAGCCCCGAGGGGGGGTTAGCTTTCTTT. Complete variable domain (other parts from reference TRBV5-5 and TRBJ1-1): DAGVTQSPTHLIKTRGQQVTLRCSPISGHKSVSWYQQVLGQGPQFIFQYYEKEERGRGNFPDRFSARQFPNYSSELNVNALLLGDSALYLCASSPEGGLAFFGQGTRLTVV.

V is TRBV27 and J is TRBJ1-5, with 8 positions matching TRBD1. The V and J ends lost 4 bases and 2 bases, in that order; junction bases with no gene match: 7. CDR1 MNHEY and CDR2 SMNVEV come from the germline V gene (reference sequence). This CDR3 comprises 16 residues. For the CDR3, the DNA is TGTGCCAGCAGTTGGACAGGGAGAATTGGCAATCAGCCCCAGCATTTT. Translation: CASSWTGRIGNQPQHF.

The chain recombines TRBV27 with TRBJ2-7, with 9 bases lining up with TRBD2. CDR3 length: 16 amino acids. Germline V gives CDR1 MNHEY, CDR2 SMNVEV (reference sequence). V trimming: 5 bases; J trimming: 3 bases; junction bases outside the gene matches: 11. The CDR3 loop is CASSPLTSGPHYEQYF. As DNA, the CDR3 is TGTGCCAGCAGTCCATTAACTAGCGGGCCACACTACGAGCAGTACTTC.

This clone was picked up a small number of times. The rearrangement links TRBV7-6 to TRBJ1-3; 9 bases agree with TRBD1. V gave up 5 bases and J gave up 8 bases; unmatched junction bases: 7. Germline V gene sequence: CDR1 SGHVS, CDR2 FNYEAQ. The CDR3 loop spans 14 amino acids. The CDR3 sequence: CASSPDRGYHTIYF. CDR3 DNA sequence: TGTGCCAGCAGCCCGGACAGGGGATACCACACCATATATTTT.

The chain uses TRBV14 and TRBJ1-1, with a tentative D call TRBD1 (5 bases). Germline V gives CDR1 SGHDN, CDR2 FVKESK. The CDR3 consists of 15 residues. V shed 3 bases and J shed 6 bases, with 17 bases lying between them. This chain's CDR3 is CASSQRLGTRAEAFF. The CDR3 DNA follows: TGTGCCAGCAGCCAGAGACTAGGGACTCGGGCTGAAGCTTTCTTT. Full variable domain (remainder filled in from reference TRBV14 and TRBJ1-1): EAGVTQFPSHSVIEKGQTVTLRCDPISGHDNLYWYRRVMGKEIKFLLHFVKESKQDESGMPNNRFLAERTGGTYSTLKVQPAELEDSGVYFCASSQRLGTRAEAFFGQGTRLTVV.

V is TRBV7-2 and J is TRBJ2-2; D perhaps matches TRBD2 (5 bases). V was shortened by 1 base and J by 7 bases, with 10 bases between the two germline ends. The CDR3 sequence is 14 residues long. Germline V CDR1 and CDR2: SGHTA, FQGNSA. As DNA, the CDR3 is TGTGCCAGCAGCTTAGGTCCGGGGAACGGGGAGCTGTTTTTT. As protein: CASSLGPGNGELFF.